This T cell receptor (beta chain) was sequenced in a study of patients and donors after allogeneic stem cell transplantation. Trimming left V 5 bases short and J 2 bases short, with 14 bases between. CDR1 SGHAT and CDR2 FQDESV come from the germline V gene (reference sequence). The CDR3 has 15 residues. TCRdb itself ran the RT-PCR reads through MiXCR, one entry per CDR3 protein. The profile shows more than 150,000 distinct CDR3 sequences, about 40% of them singletons. This clonotype came up a few times. The clonotype was recovered from a human donor who was either an allogeneic HSCT recipient or a stem cell or donor lymphocyte infusion donor (not recorded which). It is not recorded whose cells these are; they may come from a transplant donor. The gene calls are TRBV11-1 and TRBJ2-3; either TRBD1 or TRBD2 may fit D (5 bases each). The source material was blood, either unsorted or a sorted T cell fraction (not recorded which). CDR3 DNA sequence: TGTGCCAGCAGCAAGGGACCGCCCCCCACAGATACGCAGTATTTT. Amino acids: CASSKGPPPTDTQYF.